One and the same sample provided the 23 T cell receptor beta chains below, sequenced in a study of T cells after yellow fever vaccination. TCRdb used MiXCR to reprocess the 5' RACE reads, holding one entry per CDR3 protein. The sample carries hundreds of thousands of distinct CDR3 sequences, 10% to 15% recorded once. The sequenced sample was PBMCs, obtained on the day of the yellow fever booster vaccination. The receptor set was obtained from a man between 25 and 39 years old who received the YFV17D yellow fever vaccine.

The chain joins TRBV5-1 to TRBJ2-3; 8 nucleotides match TRBD2. Germline trimming cut 0 bases from V and 2 bases from J; bases unmatched to any gene: 5. The CDR3 covers 16 residues. The V gene's germline CDR1 is SGHRS and CDR2 YFSETQ. DNA for the CDR3: TGCGCCAGCAGCTTGGAGACTAGCGTCCCCACAGATACGCAGTATTTT. This translates into CASSLETSVPTDTQYF.

There are many counts of this clonotype. The chain combines TRBV5-1 with TRBJ2-3; the match to TRBD2 covers 9 bases. This CDR3 region has 15 residues. CDR1 is SGHRS and CDR2 is YFSETQ in the germline V gene. J was trimmed by 1 base and V by 0 bases; bases with no gene match: 0. The CDR3 protein is CASSLGTSGTDTQYF. The CDR3 DNA follows: TGCGCCAGCAGCTTGGGGACTAGCGGCACAGATACGCAGTATTTT.

This clonotype was recorded at least ten times. The V call is TRBV12-3 or TRBV12-4, the J call TRBJ2-7; D perhaps matches TRBD1 (6 bases). The V and J ends lost 5 bases and 5 bases respectively, with 16 bases between them. This CDR3 is built from 14 residues. CDR3 nucleotide sequence: TGTGCCAGCAGTGGATGGGGGCAGGGGCACGAGCAGTACTTC. It yields the protein CASSGWGQGHEQYF.

A remark on this clonotype: This could be a read error, since a much larger clone is one nucleotide away. In this CDR3 the conserved last residue, phenylalanine or tryptophan, is missing, so a read error is likely. This chain uses TRBV7-9 with TRBJ2-3; unclear D gene. V lost 0 bases and J 2 bases, leaving 6 bases between the germline ends. The CDR3 runs to 14 residues. From germline, CDR1 is SEHNR and CDR2 FQNEAQ (reference sequence). This chain's CDR3 is CASSLAGNTDTQYS. The CDR3 DNA sequence: TGTGCCAGCAGCTTAGCGGGGAACACAGATACGCAGTATTCT.

This sequence joins TRBV29-1 and TRBJ2-3; 10 nucleotides agree with TRBD1. V shed 4 bases, J shed 4 bases, and the junction held 2 bases outside the gene matches. CDR1 and CDR2 from the germline V gene are SQVTM and ANQGSEA. This CDR3 is 13 amino acids long. CDR3 sequence reads: CSVGTGGPDTQYF. The CDR3 nucleotides are TGCAGCGTTGGGACAGGGGGTCCAGATACGCAGTATTTT.

This rearrangement joins TRBV30 to TRBJ2-3; 14 bases are shared with TRBD2. Germline values: CDR1 GTSNPN, CDR2 SVGIG (reference sequence). J lost 4 bases, V lost 5 bases, and 8 bases had no gene match. This CDR3 contains 16 residues. CDR3 loop: CAWAYGLAGGADTQYF. CDR3 DNA sequence: TGTGCCTGGGCCTACGGACTAGCGGGAGGAGCAGATACGCAGTATTTT.

This clonotype was counted only a few times. V gene TRBV29-1 combines with J gene TRBJ2-3; D remains unclear. The CDR3 totals 13 residues. V was trimmed by 2 bases and J by 0 bases, leaving 6 bases between them. Germline CDR1 SQVTM, CDR2 ANQGSEA. DNA of the CDR3: TGCAGCGTTGAACCTTCTAGCACAGATACGCAGTATTTT. Translated: CSVEPSSTDTQYF.

The chain employs TRBV20-1 and TRBJ2-6, with D perhaps matching TRBD1 (5 bases). Germline CDR1 and CDR2: DFQATT and SNEGSKA (reference sequence). Deletions cut 4 bases from V and 2 bases from J, with 9 bases between. The CDR3 is 14 residues long. CDR3: CSAMAGTGANVLTF. For the CDR3, the DNA is TGCAGTGCTATGGCAGGGACTGGGGCCAACGTCCTGACTTTC.

This clonotype was counted only a few times. The gene calls are TRBV5-1 and TRBJ2-3; D not certain. Per the germline V gene, CDR1 is SGHRS and CDR2 is YFSETQ. This CDR3 contains 12 residues. V dropped 8 bases and J dropped 3 bases, with 10 bases sitting between them. For the CDR3, the DNA is TGCGCCAGTGGAACCGAGACAGATACGCAGTATTTT. Protein sequence: CASGTETDTQYF.

This clonotype occurred a few times. V gene TRBV27 combines with J gene TRBJ2-7, with D maybe TRBD2 (6 bases). Looked up from germline, CDR1 is MNHEY and CDR2 is SMNVEV (reference sequence). Trimming removed 4 bases from V and 0 bases from J, with 16 bases in between. The CDR3 consists of 16 residues. CDR3 amino acids: CASSSPRAGGSYEQYF. Here the CDR3 DNA reads TGTGCCAGCAGTTCCCCGAGGGCCGGGGGCTCCTACGAGCAGTACTTC.

The chain links TRBV7-6 to TRBJ2-1; 8 positions match TRBD2. V was clipped by 5 bases and J by 4 bases; unmatched bases: 7. Germline loops: CDR1 SGHVS, CDR2 FNYEAQ. This CDR3 is built from 15 residues. The CDR3 DNA reads TGTGCCAGCAGCGTCGGACTAGCAGATTACAATGAGCAGTTCTTC. The encoded protein is CASSVGLADYNEQFF.

This clonotype was observed many times. In DNA form, the CDR3 reads TGCAGCGTGGACAGGCAAACCGGGGAGCTGTTTTTT. Translating it yields CSVDRQTGELFF. The rearrangement uses TRBV29-1 and TRBJ2-2; 7 positions match TRBD1. Germline V lookup: CDR1 SQVTM, CDR2 ANQGSEA. V dropped 6 bases and J dropped 5; count of bases not matched to a gene: 3. CDR3 size: 12 residues.

This clonotype was detected only a few times. V and J are TRBV19 and TRBJ2-3, with D possibly matching TRBD2 (5 bases). V was shortened by 3 bases and J by 3 bases, with 7 bases between the two germline ends. There are 13 residues in the CDR3. The germline gives CDR1 LNHDA, CDR2 SQIVND (reference sequence). CDR3 in DNA: TGTGCCAGTAGTATTGAGGGAACAGATACGCAGTATTTT. This encodes CASSIEGTDTQYF.

This clonotype was seen only a few times. The chain combines TRBV4-2 with TRBJ2-1, with TRBD2 identical over 9 bases. The CDR3 extends over 14 amino acids. Unmatched junction bases numbered 5, after V lost 1 base and J lost 10 bases. Germline loops: CDR1 LGHNA, CDR2 YNFKEQ. This chain's CDR3 is CASSQAQREDEQFF. DNA for the CDR3: TGTGCCAGCAGCCAAGCTCAGCGGGAGGACGAGCAGTTCTTC.

V usage is TRBV6-1 and J usage is TRBJ1-4; D gene ambiguous. Trimming took 6 bases from V and 8 from J, leaving 13 bases between them. CDR3 length: 13 amino acids. Germline loops: CDR1 MNHNS, CDR2 SASEGT. CDR3 loop: CASSLGRREKLFF. The CDR3 DNA is TGTGCCAGCAGCCTCGGTAGGAGGGAAAAACTGTTTTTT.

This clonotype was detected only a few times. V is TRBV7-2 and J is TRBJ2-1, with 7 bases matching TRBD1. CDR1 and CDR2 (germline): SGHTA, FQGNSA. J gave up 14 bases and V 5 bases, and 12 bases lay outside the gene matches. This CDR3 has 13 amino acids. The CDR3 DNA is TGTGCCAGCAGCCCCGGACAGGAGCGTGGGAAGTTCTTC. Encoded protein: CASSPGQERGKFF.

In its sample, this clonotype was seen many times. The chain links TRBV29-1 to TRBJ2-7; D is unclear. Germline assignment: CDR1 SQVTM and CDR2 ANQGSEA. V lost 3 bases and J 1 base, leaving 10 bases between the germline ends. The CDR3 is 13 residues long. This CDR3 reads CSVEPDGSYEQYF. The CDR3 DNA reads TGCAGCGTTGAGCCCGACGGATCCTACGAGCAGTACTTC.

This clonotype was counted a few times. The chain is built from TRBV29-1 and TRBJ2-4; D is possibly TRBD1 or TRBD2 (5 bases each). Trimming cost V 7 bases and J 8 bases, with 15 bases left between them. Per the germline V gene, CDR1 is SQVTM and CDR2 is ANQGSEA. This CDR3 is built from 12 residues. CDR3 residues: CSAWDQRDIQYF. In nucleotides, the CDR3 is TGCAGCGCCTGGGACCAGAGGGACATTCAGTACTTC.

The chain employs TRBV6-6 and TRBJ2-7, with unresolved D. This CDR3 is 13 amino acids long. Trimming shortened V by 6 bases and J by 6 bases, and 15 bases separated the two germline ends. CDR1 is MNHNY, CDR2 SVGAGI, per germline (reference sequence). The DNA for the CDR3 is TGTGCCAGCAGGCGGCCGACGACGGGCGAGCAGTACTTC. This gives the protein CASRRPTTGEQYF.

The gene calls are TRBV5-1 and TRBJ2-7, with a weak D call TRBD1 (5 bases). Between the trimmed V and J ends, which lost 3 bases and 5 bases, there was a span of 18 bases. CDR3 length equals 15 residues. Germline CDR1 is SGHRS and CDR2 is YFSETQ. CDR3 nucleotide sequence: TGCGCCAGCAGCTCGCAAAACAGGAACATGGACGAGCAGTACTTC. Translation gives CASSSQNRNMDEQYF.

The chain is built from TRBV7-2 and TRBJ1-1; no definite D call. The ends were cut back, 3 bases at V and 4 bases at J, with 12 bases in the middle. In germline, CDR1 is SGHTA, CDR2 FQGNSA. The CDR3 loop spans 14 amino acids. This CDR3 reads CASSLPGWTTEAFF. The DNA for the CDR3 is TGTGCCAGCAGCTTGCCCGGGTGGACCACTGAAGCTTTCTTT.

This chain connects TRBV10-3 to TRBJ2-2; possibly TRBD2 for D (5 bases). Germline loops: CDR1 ENHRY, CDR2 SYGVKD. CDR3 length: 12 residues. Trimming left V 6 bases short and J 5 bases short, with 7 bases between. CDR3 bases: TGTGCCATCAGCAGCGGTACCGGGGAGCTGTTTTTT. It is translated as CAISSGTGELFF.

This clonotype appeared a few times. The chain carries TRBV7-2 and TRBJ2-7; D might be TRBD1 (6 bases). Between the trimmed V and J ends, which lost 4 bases and 3 bases, there was a span of 19 bases. The germline V gene has CDR1 SGHTA and CDR2 FQGNSA. CDR3 length: 16 amino acids. CDR3 protein: CASSSKTGMGLYEQYF. CDR3 sequence (DNA): TGTGCCAGCAGCTCCAAGACAGGAATGGGGCTCTACGAGCAGTACTTC.